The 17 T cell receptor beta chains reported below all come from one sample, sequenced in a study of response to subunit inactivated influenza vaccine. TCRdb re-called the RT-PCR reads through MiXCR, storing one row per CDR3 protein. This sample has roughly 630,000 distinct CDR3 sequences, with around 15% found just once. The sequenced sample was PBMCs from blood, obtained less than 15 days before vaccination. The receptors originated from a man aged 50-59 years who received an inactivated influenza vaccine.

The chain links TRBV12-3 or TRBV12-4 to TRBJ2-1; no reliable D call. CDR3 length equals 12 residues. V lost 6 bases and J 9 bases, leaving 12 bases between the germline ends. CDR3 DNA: TGTGCCAGCAGCCCCAACGGAGTTGAGCAGTTCTTC. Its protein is CASSPNGVEQFF.

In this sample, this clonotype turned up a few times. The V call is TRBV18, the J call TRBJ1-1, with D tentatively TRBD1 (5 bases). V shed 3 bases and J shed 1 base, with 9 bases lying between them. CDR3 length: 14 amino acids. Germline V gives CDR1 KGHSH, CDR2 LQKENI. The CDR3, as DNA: TGTGCCAGCTCACCCTCGGGGGAGAACACTGAAGCTTTCTTT. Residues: CASSPSGENTEAFF.

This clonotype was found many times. Here the CDR3 reads CSAILGLAASEQYF. The CDR3 bases are TGCAGTGCTATACTGGGACTAGCGGCCTCAGAGCAGTACTTC. V usage is TRBV20-1 and J usage is TRBJ2-7, with 11 bases that match TRBD2. V shed 4 bases, J shed 7 bases, and the junction held 9 bases outside the gene matches. This CDR3 is built from 14 residues. Germline V gene lookup returns CDR1 DFQATT and CDR2 SNEGSKA (reference sequence).

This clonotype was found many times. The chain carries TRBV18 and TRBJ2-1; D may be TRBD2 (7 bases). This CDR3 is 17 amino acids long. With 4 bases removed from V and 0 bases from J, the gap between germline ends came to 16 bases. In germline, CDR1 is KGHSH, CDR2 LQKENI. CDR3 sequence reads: CASSRGGGTHSYNEQFF. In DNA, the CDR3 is TGTGCCAGCTCACGGGGGGGCGGGACGCACTCCTACAATGAGCAGTTCTTC.

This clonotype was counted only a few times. CDR3 sequence (DNA): TGTGCCAGCAGCTTAGTGGAACTAGCGGGATCCCAAGAGACCCAGTACTTC. Protein sequence: CASSLVELAGSQETQYF. V and J are TRBV7-6 and TRBJ2-5, with TRBD2 identical over 10 bases. J was trimmed by 1 base and V by 1 base; bases with no gene match: 6. Germline loops: CDR1 SGHVS, CDR2 FNYEAQ. This CDR3 is 17 amino acids long.

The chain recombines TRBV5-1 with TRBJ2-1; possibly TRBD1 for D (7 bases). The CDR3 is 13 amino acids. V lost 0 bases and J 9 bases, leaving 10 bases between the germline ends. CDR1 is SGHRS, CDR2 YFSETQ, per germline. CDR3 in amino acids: CASSLEQGGEQFF. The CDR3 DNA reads TGCGCCAGCAGCTTGGAGCAGGGGGGTGAGCAGTTCTTC.

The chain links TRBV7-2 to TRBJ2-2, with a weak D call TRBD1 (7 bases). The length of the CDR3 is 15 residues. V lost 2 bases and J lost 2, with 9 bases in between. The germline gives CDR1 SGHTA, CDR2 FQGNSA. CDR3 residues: CASSLQGGNTGELFF. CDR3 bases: TGTGCCAGCAGCTTACAGGGGGGTAACACCGGGGAGCTGTTTTTT.

This CDR3 reads CASSQWDRGQITDTQYF. In DNA form, the CDR3 reads TGTGCCAGCAGCCAATGGGACAGGGGGCAAATCACAGATACGCAGTATTTT. The rearrangement links TRBV14 to TRBJ2-3, with 12 bases fitting TRBD1. Losses at the gene ends were 2 bases for V and 2 bases for J; bases not matched to a gene: 5. Germline assignment: CDR1 SGHDN and CDR2 FVKESK. The CDR3 covers 17 residues.

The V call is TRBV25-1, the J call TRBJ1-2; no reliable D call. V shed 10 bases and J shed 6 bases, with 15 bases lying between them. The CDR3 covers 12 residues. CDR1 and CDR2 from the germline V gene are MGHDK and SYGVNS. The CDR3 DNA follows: TGTGCCACCCTGGGAATCGGGGATGGCTACACCTTC. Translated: CATLGIGDGYTF.

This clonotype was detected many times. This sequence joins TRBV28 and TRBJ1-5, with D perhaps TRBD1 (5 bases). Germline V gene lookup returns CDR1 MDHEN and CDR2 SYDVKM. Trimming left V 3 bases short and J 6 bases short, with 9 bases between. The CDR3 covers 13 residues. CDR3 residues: CASSFPGLQPQHF. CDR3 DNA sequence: TGTGCCAGCAGTTTTCCGGGACTTCAGCCCCAGCATTTT. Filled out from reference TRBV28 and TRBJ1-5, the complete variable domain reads DVKVTQSSRYLVKRTGEKVFLECVQDMDHENMFWYRQDPGLGLRLIYFSYDVKMKEKGDIPEGYSVSREKKERFSLILESASTNQTSMYLCASSFPGLQPQHFGDGTRLSIL.

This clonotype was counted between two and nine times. The CDR3 protein is CSVRGGEGTEAFF. CDR3 DNA: TGCAGCGTGAGGGGGGGGGAGGGTACTGAAGCTTTCTTT. J is TRBJ1-1 and V is TRBV29-1; the D gene is possibly TRBD1 (6 bases). V was clipped by 6 bases and J by 5 bases, with 16 bases between them. CDR1 SQVTM and CDR2 ANQGSEA come from the germline V gene. This CDR3 has 13 residues.

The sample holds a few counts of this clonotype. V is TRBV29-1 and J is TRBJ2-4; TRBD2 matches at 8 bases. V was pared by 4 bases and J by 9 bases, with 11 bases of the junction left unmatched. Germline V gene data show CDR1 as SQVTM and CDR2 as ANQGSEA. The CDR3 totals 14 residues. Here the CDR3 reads CSVGSGIGQGIQYF. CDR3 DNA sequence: TGCAGCGTTGGTAGCGGGATTGGCCAGGGCATTCAGTACTTC.

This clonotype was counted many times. The CDR3 DNA sequence: TGTGCCAGCAGTTTAGATGGGGTCGTAGGCCAGCCCCAGCATTTT. Translated, it gives CASSLDGVVGQPQHF. The J gene is TRBJ1-5, the V gene TRBV12-3 or TRBV12-4; no clear D. This CDR3 comprises 15 residues. V was cut by 1 base and J by 7 bases, with 14 bases left in between.

The CDR3 sequence: CASSSILDYGYTF. As DNA, the CDR3 is TGTGCCAGCAGCTCGATCCTCGACTATGGCTACACCTTC. V usage is TRBV5-4 and J usage is TRBJ1-2; D is undetermined. The CDR3 has 13 amino acids. Trimming took off 3 bases at V and 3 bases at J, with 9 bases between the two ends. The germline V gene encodes CDR1 SGHNT and CDR2 YYREEE (reference sequence).

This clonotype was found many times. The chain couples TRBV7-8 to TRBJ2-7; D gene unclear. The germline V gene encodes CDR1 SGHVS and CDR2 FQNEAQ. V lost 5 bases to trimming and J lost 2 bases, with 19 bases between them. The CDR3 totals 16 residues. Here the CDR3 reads CASSQSRAGITYEQYF. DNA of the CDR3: TGTGCCAGCAGCCAATCACGGGCCGGAATCACCTACGAGCAGTACTTC.

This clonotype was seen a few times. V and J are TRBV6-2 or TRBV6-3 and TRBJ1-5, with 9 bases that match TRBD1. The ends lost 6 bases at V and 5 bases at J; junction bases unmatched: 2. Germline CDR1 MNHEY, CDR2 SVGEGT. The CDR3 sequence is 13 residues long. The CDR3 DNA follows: TGTGCCAGCAGAAGACAGGGGGATCAGCCCCAGCATTTT. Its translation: CASRRQGDQPQHF.

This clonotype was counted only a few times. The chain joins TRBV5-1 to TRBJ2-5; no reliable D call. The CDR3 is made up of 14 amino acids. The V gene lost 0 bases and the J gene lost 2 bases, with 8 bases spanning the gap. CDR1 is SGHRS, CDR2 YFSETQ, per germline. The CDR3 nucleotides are TGCGCCAGCAGCTTGGGATCCAGGCAAGAGACCCAGTACTTC. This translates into CASSLGSRQETQYF.